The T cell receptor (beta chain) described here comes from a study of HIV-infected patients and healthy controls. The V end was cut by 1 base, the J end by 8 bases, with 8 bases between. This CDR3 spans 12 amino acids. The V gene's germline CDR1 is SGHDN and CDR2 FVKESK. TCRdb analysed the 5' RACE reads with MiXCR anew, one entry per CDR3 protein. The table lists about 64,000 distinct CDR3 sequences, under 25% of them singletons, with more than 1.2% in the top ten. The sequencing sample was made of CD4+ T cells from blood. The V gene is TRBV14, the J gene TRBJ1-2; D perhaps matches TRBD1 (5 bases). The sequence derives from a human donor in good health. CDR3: CASSQVNRGYTF. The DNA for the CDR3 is TGTGCCAGCAGCCAAGTCAACAGGGGCTACACCTTC.